This passage covers 10 T cell receptor beta chains from one sample sequenced in a study of blood T cells in healthy people across ages. With a J-beta primer mix and a sample-barcoded 5' primer, a second PCR ran 7 to 11 cycles. TCRdb reprocessed the 5' RACE reads via MiXCR and lists one record per CDR3 protein. The data hold some 850,000 distinct CDR3 sequences, with about 26% observed a single time. Another study also made use of these data, one on T cells of mothers and their children.

The sample consisted of blood. These receptors all come from a boy between 10 and 17 years old in good health.

This clonotype was seen a handful of times. The chain employs TRBV27 and TRBJ1-5; the D is unclear. The V gene lost 3 bases and the J gene lost 2 bases, with 8 bases spanning the gap. Germline V gene data show CDR1 as MNHEY and CDR2 as SMNVEV (reference sequence). The CDR3 is made up of 14 amino acids. The CDR3 is CASSLGMGNQPQHF. Written as DNA, the CDR3 is TGTGCCAGCAGTTTGGGGATGGGCAATCAGCCCCAGCATTTT.

The chain combines TRBV6-5 with TRBJ1-2, with 7 bases fitting TRBD1. The CDR3 has 12 amino acids. Germline V gives CDR1 MNHEY, CDR2 SVGAGI. The V segment lost 5 bases and the J segment 8 bases; nucleotides outside the gene matches: 5. CDR3 amino acids: CASSPQGLGYTF. The CDR3 DNA is TGTGCCAGCAGTCCACAGGGGTTAGGCTACACCTTC.

The rearrangement uses TRBV5-1 and TRBJ2-3; 9 bases match TRBD2. The trim removed 2 bases at V and 0 bases at J, leaving 4 bases unmatched. The CDR3 loop spans 16 amino acids. Germline-derived CDR1 and CDR2 are SGHRS and YFSETQ. The CDR3 DNA reads as TGCGCCAGCAGCTTCCGACTAGCGGCTAGCACAGATACGCAGTATTTT. Translation: CASSFRLAASTDTQYF.

The CDR3 sequence: CASRLGQVNTGELFF. Written as DNA, the CDR3 is TGTGCCAGCAGGCTGGGACAGGTGAACACCGGGGAGCTGTTTTTT. The J gene is TRBJ2-2, the V gene TRBV27, with 8 positions matching TRBD1. The germline V gene has CDR1 MNHEY and CDR2 SMNVEV (reference sequence). The ends lost 6 bases at V and 1 base at J; junction bases unmatched: 4. The length of the CDR3 is 15 residues.

On this clonotype itself: This may stem from a read error, because a much larger clone lies one nucleotide away. The chain joins TRBV11-2 to TRBJ2-5; D unresolved. The DNA end favors TRBJ2-1, so the J call may be wrong. Germline CDR1 is SGHAT and CDR2 is FQNNGV. This CDR3 comprises 12 residues. CDR3 DNA sequence: TGTGCCAGCAGCTTACAGGTGAATGAGCAGTTCTTC. Encoded protein: CASSLQVNEQFF.

This clonotype was seen more than once but under ten times. The rearrangement links TRBV6-5 to TRBJ2-5; D remains ambiguous. The tail of the sequence fits TRBJ2-7 better, so the J call may be wrong. This CDR3 is 14 amino acids long. From germline, CDR1 is MNHEY and CDR2 SVGAGI. CDR3 residues: CASSYFYNSYEQYF. The CDR3 DNA reads as TGTGCCAGCAGTTACTTCTATAACTCCTACGAGCAGTACTTC.

This clonotype showed up just a few times. It may be a read error: a sequence one base away is much more abundant. This likely comes from a read error, as the CDR3 has no conserved phenylalanine or tryptophan at its end. The CDR3, as DNA: TGTGCCAGCACCAGTGGAGGGGGAGCGTATGGCTACACCGTC. Amino acid sequence: CASTSGGGAYGYTV. The chain combines TRBV6-2 or TRBV6-3 with TRBJ1-2; weak D call: TRBD1 (6 bases). The V gene's germline CDR1 is MNHEY and CDR2 SVGEGT. V was pared by 7 bases and J by 5 bases, with 17 bases between. This CDR3 is 14 amino acids long.

This clonotype occurred a few times. The junction departs from germline at one end; a sequencing error may be responsible. V is TRBV7-7 and J is TRBJ2-5; no firm D call. Gene TRBJ2-7 matches the end of the DNA better, so the J call may be wrong. Germline V CDR1 and CDR2: SSHAT, FNYEAQ (reference sequence). The CDR3 is made up of 14 amino acids. CDR3 loop: CASSPDLGSHEQYF. The CDR3 nucleotides read TGTGCTAGCAGCCCAGACTTGGGGTCACACGAGCAGTACTTC.

This clonotype was observed a few times. This rearrangement joins TRBV5-1 to TRBJ2-1; TRBD1 might be the D (7 bases). V gave up 7 bases and J gave up 14 bases, with 28 bases separating them. The CDR3 totals 15 residues. CDR1 SGHRS and CDR2 YFSETQ come from the germline V gene. The CDR3 nucleotides read TGCGCCAGCCGCCCCGGGGGACAGATCCTGGAGGGGGAGTTCTTC. Amino acids: CASRPGGQILEGEFF.

The chain links TRBV5-1 to TRBJ1-1; D is uncertain. Germline V lookup: CDR1 SGHRS, CDR2 YFSETQ. This CDR3 region has 15 residues. V was shortened by 1 base and J by 3 bases, with 13 bases between the two germline ends. CDR3 bases: TGCGCCAGCAGCTTGTGGGGTATGCTGGACACTGAAGCTTTCTTT. As protein: CASSLWGMLDTEAFF.